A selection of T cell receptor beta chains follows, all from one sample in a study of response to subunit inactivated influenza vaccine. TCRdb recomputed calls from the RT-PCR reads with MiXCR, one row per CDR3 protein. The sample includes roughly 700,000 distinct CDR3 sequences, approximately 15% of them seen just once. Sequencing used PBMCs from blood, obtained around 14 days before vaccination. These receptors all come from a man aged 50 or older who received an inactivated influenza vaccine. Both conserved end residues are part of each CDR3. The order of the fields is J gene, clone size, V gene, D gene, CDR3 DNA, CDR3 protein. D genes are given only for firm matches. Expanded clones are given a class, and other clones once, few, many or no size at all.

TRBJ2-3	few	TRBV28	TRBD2	TGTGCCAGCAGTTCCCCCCGGACTAGCGGGAGAGATACGCAGTATTTT	CASSSPRTSGRDTQYF
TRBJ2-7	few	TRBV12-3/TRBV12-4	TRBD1	TGTGCCAGCAGTTTACGGGACAGGGGACCCGAGCAGTACTTC	CASSLRDRGPEQYF
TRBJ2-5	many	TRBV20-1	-	TGCAGTGCTAGAGCATCACAGGGACACTGGTACTTC	CSARASQGHWYF
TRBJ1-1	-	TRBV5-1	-	TGCGCCAGCGGGTCCGGAGGGGAAGCTTTCTTT	CASGSGGEAFF
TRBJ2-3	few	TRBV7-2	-	TGTGCCAGCAGCTCCGCGACTTATACGCAGTATTTT	CASSSATYTQYF
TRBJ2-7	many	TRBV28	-	TGTGCCAGCAGTCCACCGATGAACGAGCAGTACTTC	CASSPPMNEQYF
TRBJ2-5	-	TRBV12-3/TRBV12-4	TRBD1	TGTGCCAGCAGCCAGGGGACAGGTCCAGGGACCCAGTACTTC	CASSQGTGPGTQYF
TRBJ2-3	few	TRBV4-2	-	TGTGCCAGCAGTCCAGACCTTTGGGGAGGCGACACAGATACGCAGTATTTT	CASSPDLWGGDTDTQYF
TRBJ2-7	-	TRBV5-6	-	TGTGCCAGCAGCTTCAGCGTGGGGACCGACGAGCAGTACTTC	CASSFSVGTDEQYF
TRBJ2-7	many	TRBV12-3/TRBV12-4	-	TGTGCCAGCAGTTATCAGGGACCCTACGAGCAGTACTTC	CASSYQGPYEQYF
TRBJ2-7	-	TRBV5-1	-	TGCGCCAGCAGCTTGTCCTCCTTCTACGAGCAGTACTTC	CASSLSSFYEQYF
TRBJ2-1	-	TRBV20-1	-	TGCAGTGCTAGTGGCAGGGCGAATGAGCAGTTCTTC	CSASGRANEQFF
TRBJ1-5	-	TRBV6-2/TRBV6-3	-	TGTGCCAGCAGGGATGGTTATAGCAATCAGCCCCAGCATTTT	CASRDGYSNQPQHF
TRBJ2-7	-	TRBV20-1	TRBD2	TGCAGTGCTGGGATAGCGGGTATCACTTCCTACGAGCAGTACTTC	CSAGIAGITSYEQYF
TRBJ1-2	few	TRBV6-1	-	TGTGCCAGCGCCCCCCGGGATGACTATGGCTACACCTTC	CASAPRDDYGYTF
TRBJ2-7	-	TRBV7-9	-	TGTGCCAGCAGCCCAATGGGCTACGAGCAGTACTTC	CASSPMGYEQYF
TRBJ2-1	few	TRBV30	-	TGTGCCTGTGGGCAGGGGAAGCAGTTCTTC	CACGQGKQFF
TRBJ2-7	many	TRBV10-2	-	TGCGCCAGCAGCTCCGGGACGGTCTACGAGCAGTACTTC	CASSSGTVYEQYF
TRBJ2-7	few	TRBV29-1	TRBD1	TGCAGCGTTACGGACAGGGGGGACTCCTACGAGCAGTACTTC	CSVTDRGDSYEQYF
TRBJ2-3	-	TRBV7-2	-	TGTGCCAGCAGCTTAGTGGCTTCAGATACGCAGTATTTT	CASSLVASDTQYF
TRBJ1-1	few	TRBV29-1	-	TGCAGCGTTGAAACCCAAAGGGGTGGACAGTTGTGGACTGAAGCTTTCTTT	CSVETQRGGQLWTEAFF
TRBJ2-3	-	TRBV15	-	TGTGCCTCGTCCCCGGAGCAAGCGTCCACAGATACGCAGTATTTT	CASSPEQASTDTQYF
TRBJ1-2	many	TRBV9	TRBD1	TGTGCCAGCAGCGTAGAATTCACAGGGGTCCACTATGGCTACACCTTC	CASSVEFTGVHYGYTF
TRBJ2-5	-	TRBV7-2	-	TGTGCCAGCAGCAGAGCTACCGGGACTGAAGAGACCCAGTACTTC	CASSRATGTEETQYF
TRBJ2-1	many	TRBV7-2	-	TGTGCCAGCAGCTTAGTTCGGGGCAATGAGCAGTTCTTC	CASSLVRGNEQFF
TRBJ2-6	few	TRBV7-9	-	TGTGCCAGCAGCTTAGGGTGGTTCTCCTCTGGGGCCAACGTCCTGACTTTC	CASSLGWFSSGANVLTF
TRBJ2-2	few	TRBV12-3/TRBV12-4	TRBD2	TGTGCCAGCAGAGGGACTACGAACACCGGGGAGCTGTTTTTT	CASRGTTNTGELFF
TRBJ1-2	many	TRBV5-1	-	TGCGCCAGCAGCTTGGTTGGGCAGAAGGGGGACGGCTACACCTTC	CASSLVGQKGDGYTF
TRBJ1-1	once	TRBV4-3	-	TGCGCCAGCAGCCCTTTCAGCGGAGGCACTGAAGCTTTCTTT	CASSPFSGGTEAFF
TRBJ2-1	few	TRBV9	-	TGTGCCAGCAGCCGAACGGCGCTCCCTTCCTCTGAGCAGTTCTTC	CASSRTALPSSEQFF
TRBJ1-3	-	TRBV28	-	TGTGCCAGCAGTTTAAGAACGGGGCGGGGAAACACCATATATTTT	CASSLRTGRGNTIYF
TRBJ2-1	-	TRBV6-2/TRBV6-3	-	TGTGCCAGCAGTTACGCAACAAGGTGGGACTACAATGAGCAGTTCTTC	CASSYATRWDYNEQFF
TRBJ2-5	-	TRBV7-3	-	TGTGCCAGCAGCACGACAGGGAGGGAGACCCAGTACTTC	CASSTTGRETQYF
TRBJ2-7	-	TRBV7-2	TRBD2	TGTGCCAGCAGCATTAGCGGGGTCACCTCCTACGAGCAGTACTTC	CASSISGVTSYEQYF